One and the same sample provided the 30 T cell receptor beta chains below, sequenced in a study of blood T cell repertoires in COVID-19 (dated by TCRdb to about 2020). Libraries were constructed by the immunoSEQ multiplex PCR assay. The source is immuneACCESS, and TCRdb retained only in-frame sequences with V and J called. Part of the clones is not carried over; for the studies checked, unresolved V genes explain less than half of this, and the remainder is unexplained. Present in this sample are a few hundred thousand clones, roughly 87% of which were seen just once. Clones ranked in the top ten supply under 3% of the sample. What was sequenced was PBMCs or T cells enriched from blood (not recorded which). All receptors come from a woman in her twenties or thirties who had recovered from COVID-19.

This chain links TRBV12-2 with TRBJ1-1; TRBD1 is the table's D call, not checked against the DNA. TRBV12-2 is tagged as a pseudogene. The CDR3 is 16 residues long. The CDR3: CASRLEQGSKNTEAFF. The DNA of the CDR3 is TGTGCAAGTCGCTTAGAACAGGGGTCAAAGAACACTGAAGCTTTCTTT.

The J gene is TRBJ2-7, the V gene TRBV28; D unclear. The CDR3 contains 12 residues. The germline V gene encodes CDR1 MDHEN and CDR2 SYDVKM. With 4 bases removed from V and 2 bases from J, the gap between germline ends came to 6 bases. CDR3 loop: CASSYSPYEQYF. The CDR3, as DNA: TGTGCCAGCAGTTACAGCCCCTACGAGCAGTACTTC.

For the CDR3, the DNA is TGTGCCAGCAGTCCACGGACTAGCGGGCGGGCGAGAGTTGAGCAGTACTTC. Translated, it gives CASSPRTSGRARVEQYF. The rearrangement joins TRBV6-6 to TRBJ2-7, with TRBD2 matching over 11 bases. Germline V gives CDR1 MNHNY, CDR2 SVGAGI (reference sequence). The CDR3 has 17 residues. Trimming at V came to 5 bases and at J to 7 bases, leaving 16 bases not matched to a gene.

This rearrangement joins TRBV5-8 to TRBJ1-2, with 9 nucleotides matching TRBD1. The CDR3 length is 15 residues. Germline CDR1 and CDR2: SGHTS and YDEGEE. The J segment lost 2 bases and the V segment lost 4 bases, leaving 6 bases of the junction unmatched. CDR3 sequence: CASSRGQGANYGYTF. The CDR3 bases are TGTGCCAGCAGCCGGGGACAGGGCGCCAACTATGGCTACACCTTC.

The rearrangement joins TRBV2 to TRBJ1-2; no definite D call. The germline V and J ends were trimmed by 1 base and 0 bases, with 6 bases remaining between them. The CDR3 runs to 14 residues. Germline V gene lookup returns CDR1 SNHLY and CDR2 FYNNEI. CDR3 DNA sequence: TGTGCCAGCAGTGAAGGGCACACTAACTATGGCTACACCTTC. Protein sequence: CASSEGHTNYGYTF.

The genes are TRBV9 and TRBJ1-2, with D hard to call. Trimming pared 0 bases from V and 2 bases from J, leaving 11 bases between. The CDR3 sequence is 15 residues long. Germline assignment: CDR1 SGDLS and CDR2 YYNGEE. The CDR3 DNA reads TGTGCCAGCAGCGTAGCCCCACAGAGAAACTATGGCTACACCTTC. This gives the protein CASSVAPQRNYGYTF.

V usage is TRBV2 and J usage is TRBJ1-1; 8 positions match TRBD1. Trimming took 7 bases from V and 1 from J; bases not matched to a gene: 5. CDR1 and CDR2 from the germline V gene are SNHLY and FYNNEI. This CDR3 contains 14 residues. DNA of the CDR3: TGTGCCAGCAACAGACAGGGGTGGAACACTGAAGCTTTCTTT. Translated: CASNRQGWNTEAFF. Complete variable domain (other parts from reference TRBV2 and TRBJ1-1): EPEVTQTPSHQVTQMGQEVILRCVPISNHLYFYWYRQILGQKVEFLVSFYNNEISEKSEIFDDQFSVERPDGSNFTLKIRSTKLEDSAMYFCASNRQGWNTEAFFGQGTRLTVV.

This rearrangement joins TRBV27 to TRBJ1-5, with D possibly being TRBD1 (6 bases). CDR1 and CDR2 (germline): MNHEY, SMNVEV (reference sequence). V was trimmed by 2 bases and J by 2 bases, leaving 10 bases between them. The CDR3 runs 15 residues. The CDR3 sequence is CASSLSAGGNQPQHF. CDR3 in DNA: TGTGCCAGCAGTTTAAGTGCAGGGGGCAATCAGCCCCAGCATTTT.

The CDR3 region is CASSKKRFLPQNRSGNTIYF. Written as DNA, the CDR3 is TGTGCCAGCAGCAAAAAACGGTTCCTCCCGCAAAATCGCTCTGGAAACACCATATATTTT. The rearrangement links TRBV21-1 to TRBJ1-3. TRBV21-1 is noted as a pseudogene. CDR3 size: 20 residues.

The rearrangement joins TRBV24-1 to TRBJ1-2, with 8 bases that match TRBD1. With V trimmed by 4 bases and J by 4 bases, 7 bases remained unmatched. The CDR3 consists of 15 residues. Germline CDR1 KGHDR, CDR2 SFDVKD. This CDR3 reads CATSEVTGAGYGYTF. CDR3 nucleotides: TGTGCCACCAGTGAGGTGACAGGGGCGGGCTATGGCTACACCTTC.

The V call is TRBV5-1, the J call TRBJ1-3; 11 positions match TRBD1. Trimming at V came to 0 bases and at J to 0 bases, leaving 11 bases not matched to a gene. The CDR3 covers 20 residues. CDR1 and CDR2 from the germline V gene are SGHRS and YFSETQ. CDR3 in amino acids: CASSLVGQGVIPYSGNTIYF. The CDR3 DNA reads as TGCGCCAGCAGCTTGGTGGGACAGGGGGTTATCCCCTACTCTGGAAACACCATATATTTT.

The gene calls are TRBV5-1 and TRBJ2-1; weak D call: TRBD2 (7 bases). The CDR3 is made up of 15 amino acids. Germline CDR1 is SGHRS and CDR2 is YFSETQ. Trimming took 5 bases from V and 1 from J, leaving 13 bases between them. In DNA form, the CDR3 reads TGCGCCAGCAGAGGGGGGGTTGCGTCCTACAATGAGCAGTTCTTC. Residues: CASRGGVASYNEQFF. Supplemented by reference TRBV5-1 and TRBJ2-1, the full variable domain reads KAGVTQTPRYLIKTRGQQVTLSCSPISGHRSVSWYQQTPGQGLQFLFEYFSETQRNKGNFPGRFSGRQFSNSRSEMNVSTLELGDSALYLCASRGGVASYNEQFFGPGTRLTVL.

This chain uses TRBV11-2 with TRBJ1-2; 8 positions match TRBD1. CDR1 is SGHAT and CDR2 is FQNNGV in the germline V gene. The CDR3 spans 13 residues. Trimming removed 5 bases from V and 4 bases from J; junction bases left unmatched: 3. The chain's CDR3 is CASSLGQAYGYTF. The CDR3 nucleotides read TGTGCCAGCAGCCTGGGACAGGCCTATGGCTACACCTTC.

This clone was seen a single time. The rearrangement uses TRBV3-1 (or the pseudogene TRBV3-2) and TRBJ2-1; 7 nucleotides agree with TRBD1. The CDR3 has 15 amino acids. The germline V gene encodes CDR1 LGHDT and CDR2 YNNKEL (reference sequence). V gave up 0 bases and J gave up 7 bases; unmatched junction bases: 6. This chain's CDR3 is CASSQEGTVLNEQFF. The CDR3 nucleotides are TGTGCCAGCAGCCAAGAGGGGACAGTCCTGAATGAGCAGTTCTTC.

The chain recombines TRBV4-2 with TRBJ2-2; 7 bases fit TRBD2. Per the germline V gene, CDR1 is LGHNA and CDR2 is YNFKEQ. With V trimmed by 3 bases and J by 4 bases, 5 bases remained unmatched. The CDR3 runs to 15 residues. As DNA, the CDR3 is TGTGCCAGCAGCCAGACTAGCCCCGGCACCGGGGAGCTGTTTTTT. It codes for CASSQTSPGTGELFF.

The genes are TRBV3-1 (or the pseudogene TRBV3-2) and TRBJ2-3; 13 positions match TRBD2. Unmatched junction bases numbered 7, after V lost 3 bases and J lost 4 bases. This CDR3 is built from 17 residues. From germline, CDR1 is LGHDT and CDR2 YNNKEL (reference sequence). The CDR3: CASSHRTSGGYADTQYF. DNA for the CDR3: TGTGCCAGCAGCCATAGGACTAGCGGGGGTTATGCAGATACGCAGTATTTT.

Concerning this clone: At one of its ends the junction is not consistent with the germline gene, which may arise from a read error. The genes are TRBV6-1 and TRBJ2-1; 14 bases agree with TRBD2. The CDR3 extends over 16 amino acids. The V gene's germline CDR1 is MNHNS and CDR2 SASEGT. CDR3 protein: CASREGTSGSHNEQFF. CDR3 coding DNA: TGTGCCAGCAGGGAAGGGACTAGCGGGAGCCACAATGAGCAGTTCTTC.

The chain combines TRBV6-5 with TRBJ1-3; the D is unclear. Germline V gives CDR1 MNHEY, CDR2 SVGAGI. The CDR3 is made up of 14 amino acids. V gave up 6 bases and J gave up 0 bases, with 9 bases separating them. CDR3: CASREDGSGNTIYF. CDR3 sequence (DNA): TGTGCCAGCAGGGAGGACGGCTCTGGAAACACCATATATTTT.

V and J are TRBV11-2 and TRBJ2-3; TRBD2 matches 11 bases. The V and J ends lost 2 bases and 6 bases, in that order; junction bases with no gene match: 4. Germline CDR1 SGHAT, CDR2 FQNNGV. CDR3 length: 15 residues. The CDR3 sequence is CASSLMASGGDTQYF. The DNA for the CDR3 is TGTGCCAGCAGCTTAATGGCTAGCGGGGGGGATACGCAGTATTTT.

This sequence joins TRBV28 and TRBJ1-4, with TRBD1 matching over 7 bases. This CDR3 region has 15 residues. Germline V gene sequence: CDR1 MDHEN, CDR2 SYDVKM. V gave up 9 bases and J gave up 7 bases; unmatched junction bases: 14. Here the CDR3 DNA reads TGTGCCAGTGGGACAGCCCCCGGTGTTGGTGAAAAACTGTTTTTT. Amino acids: CASGTAPGVGEKLFF.

The chain is built from TRBV27 and TRBJ1-5; 9 positions agree with TRBD1. Germline CDR1 MNHEY, CDR2 SMNVEV (reference sequence). V trimming: 5 bases; J trimming: 0 bases; junction bases outside the gene matches: 8. The CDR3 is 17 amino acids. The CDR3: CASSPRQGGISNQPQHF. The CDR3 DNA is TGTGCCAGCAGTCCACGACAGGGGGGAATTAGCAATCAGCCCCAGCATTTT.

This chain connects TRBV30 to TRBJ1-5; the D gene is possibly TRBD1 (6 bases). V lost 3 bases, J lost 4 bases, and 10 bases lay in between. Germline assignment: CDR1 GTSNPN and CDR2 SVGIG (reference sequence). The CDR3 is made up of 13 amino acids. Written as DNA, the CDR3 is TGTGCCTGGAGAGGCCAGGGGAATCAGCCCCAGCATTTT. Translating it yields CAWRGQGNQPQHF.

The chain recombines TRBV7-9 with TRBJ2-3; 12 bases line up with TRBD2. V shed 5 bases, J shed 11 bases, and the junction held 8 bases outside the gene matches. This CDR3 is 14 amino acids long. Per germline, CDR1 SEHNR and CDR2 FQNEAQ (reference sequence). The CDR3 is CASSQTSGSVGQYF. The CDR3 DNA reads as TGTGCCAGCAGCCAGACTAGCGGGAGTGTGGGGCAGTATTTT.

This clone turned up a few times. This chain uses TRBV9 with TRBJ1-1; the D is unclear. V was pared by 7 bases and J by 6 bases, with 16 bases between. Germline V CDR1 and CDR2: SGDLS, YYNGEE. This CDR3 comprises 13 residues. The CDR3 DNA reads TGTGCCAGCTCTTCCATATCGAGTGCTGAAGCTTTCTTT. Translation: CASSSISSAEAFF.

The chain joins TRBV3-1 (or the pseudogene TRBV3-2) to TRBJ1-4; 7 positions match TRBD1. The V and J ends lost 1 base and 5 bases, in that order; junction bases with no gene match: 4. The germline CDR1 and CDR2 sequences are LGHDT and YNNKEL (reference sequence). CDR3 length equals 15 residues. The CDR3 spells CASSQGQGKNEKLFF. The CDR3 DNA is TGTGCCAGCAGCCAAGGACAGGGTAAAAATGAAAAACTGTTTTTT.

This clone has just one count. V gene TRBV2 combines with J gene TRBJ1-4; 7 nucleotides match TRBD1. From germline, CDR1 is SNHLY and CDR2 FYNNEI. V shed 8 bases, J shed 3 bases, and the junction held 3 bases outside the gene matches. CDR3 length: 13 amino acids. CDR3 protein: CASGGQANEKLFF. DNA for the CDR3: TGTGCCAGCGGAGGACAGGCTAATGAAAAACTGTTTTTT.

The V and J genes are TRBV18 and TRBJ2-2; 12 bases are a match to TRBD2. Germline V gives CDR1 KGHSH, CDR2 LQKENI. V shed 6 bases and J 6 bases; nucleotides not matched to a gene: 20. This CDR3 has 20 amino acids. The CDR3 protein is CASSLTQTSGRISYAGELFF. CDR3 bases: TGTGCCAGCTCTCTTACCCAGACTAGCGGGAGAATCTCGTACGCCGGGGAGCTGTTTTTT.

The chain recombines TRBV15 with TRBJ2-7; unclear D gene. The CDR3 extends over 15 amino acids. Germline CDR1 LNHNV, CDR2 YYDKDF (reference sequence). Deletions cut 5 bases from V and 0 bases from J, with 14 bases between. The CDR3 DNA reads as TGTGCCACCAGCTTAGAGGTCCAGAGCTCCTACGAGCAGTACTTC. Its translation is CATSLEVQSSYEQYF.

This chain links TRBV11-3 with TRBJ1-2, with unresolved D. The germline V and J ends were trimmed by 4 bases and 2 bases, with 5 bases remaining between them. The CDR3 consists of 12 residues. Germline V gene lookup returns CDR1 SGHNT and CDR2 YENEEA. The CDR3 sequence: CASSSQNYGYTF. The DNA for the CDR3 is TGTGCCAGCAGCTCACAGAACTATGGCTACACCTTC.

The chain recombines TRBV9 with TRBJ2-7; D is perhaps TRBD2 (5 bases). Trimming took 2 bases from V and 2 from J, leaving 14 bases between them. The CDR3 has 15 amino acids. In germline, CDR1 is SGDLS, CDR2 YYNGEE. CDR3 region: CASSVGGAAPYEQYF. In DNA form, the CDR3 reads TGTGCCAGCAGCGTGGGTGGAGCGGCCCCCTACGAGCAGTACTTC.